This T cell receptor beta chain was captured by sequencing in a study of identical twins. V shed 6 bases and J 5 bases; nucleotides not matched to a gene: 3. Germline-derived CDR1 and CDR2 are SGHRS and YFSETQ. This CDR3 region has 13 residues. Each CDR3 protein is one row after TCRdb ran MiXCR on the 5' RACE reads. There are 400,000 to 600,000 distinct CDR3 sequences in the sample; around 24% occur only once, and around 0.5% lies in the top ten. The same sample was also studied in work on yellow fever vaccine responses in identical twins. That source reports: Reports say the vaccine T cell response in twins looked partly convergent and partly personalized.

V is TRBV5-1 and J is TRBJ2-1; 9 nucleotides align to TRBD2. The clonotype was recovered from a woman aged 18-29 years in good health. Sequences were obtained from CD4+ T cells sorted from blood. The CDR3 is CASTGLADNEQFF. CDR3 nucleotides: TGCGCCAGCACGGGACTAGCTGACAATGAGCAGTTCTTC.